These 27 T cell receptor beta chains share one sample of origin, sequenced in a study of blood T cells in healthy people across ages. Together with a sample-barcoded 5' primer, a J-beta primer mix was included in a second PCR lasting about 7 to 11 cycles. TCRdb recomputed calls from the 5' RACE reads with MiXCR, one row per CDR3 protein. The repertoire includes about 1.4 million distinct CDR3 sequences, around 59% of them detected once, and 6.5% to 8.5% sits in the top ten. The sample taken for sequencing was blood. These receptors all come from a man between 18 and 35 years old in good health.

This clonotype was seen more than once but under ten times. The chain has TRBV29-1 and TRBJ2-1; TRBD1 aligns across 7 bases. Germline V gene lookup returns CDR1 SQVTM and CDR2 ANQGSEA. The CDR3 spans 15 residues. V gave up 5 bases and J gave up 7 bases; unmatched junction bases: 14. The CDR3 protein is CSVTVGGLITNEQFF. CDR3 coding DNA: TGCAGCGTTACGGTAGGGGGCCTTATAACGAATGAGCAGTTCTTC.

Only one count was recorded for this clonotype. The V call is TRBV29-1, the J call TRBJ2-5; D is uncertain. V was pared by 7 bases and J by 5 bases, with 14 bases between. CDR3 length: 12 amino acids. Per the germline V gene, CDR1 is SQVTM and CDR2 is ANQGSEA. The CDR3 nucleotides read TGCAGCGCCGCGTCGGGCGGTGAGACCCAGTACTTC. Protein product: CSAASGGETQYF.

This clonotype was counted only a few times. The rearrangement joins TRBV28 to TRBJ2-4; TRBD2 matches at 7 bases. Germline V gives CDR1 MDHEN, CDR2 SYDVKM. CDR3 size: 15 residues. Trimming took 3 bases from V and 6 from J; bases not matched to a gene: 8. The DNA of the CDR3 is TGTGCCAGCAGTTTTTTGTTGGGGGGGGGAAACATTCAGTACTTC. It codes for CASSFLLGGGNIQYF.

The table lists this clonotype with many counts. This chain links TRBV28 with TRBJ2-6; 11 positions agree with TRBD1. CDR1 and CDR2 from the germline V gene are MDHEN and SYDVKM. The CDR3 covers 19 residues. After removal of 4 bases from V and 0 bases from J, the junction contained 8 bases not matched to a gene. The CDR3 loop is CASSSTAGTGGSGANVLTF. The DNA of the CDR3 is TGTGCCAGCAGTTCTACCGCCGGGACAGGGGGCTCTGGGGCCAACGTCCTGACTTTC.

Written as DNA, the CDR3 is TGTGCTAGTGGGATAGCGGAGCTCGACACCCAGTACTTC. It yields the protein CASGIAELDTQYF. This chain connects TRBV12-5 to TRBJ2-5, with D possibly matching TRBD2 (6 bases). CDR1 and CDR2 from the germline V gene are LGHNT and FRNRAP. This CDR3 is 13 amino acids long. V shed 6 bases and J shed 8 bases, with 16 bases lying between them.

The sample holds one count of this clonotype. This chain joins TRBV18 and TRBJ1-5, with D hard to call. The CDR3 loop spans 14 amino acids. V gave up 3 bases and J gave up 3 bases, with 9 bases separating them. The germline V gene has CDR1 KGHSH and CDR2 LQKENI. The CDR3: CASSPFTDNQPQHF. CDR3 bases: TGTGCCAGCTCACCGTTTACGGACAATCAGCCCCAGCATTTT.

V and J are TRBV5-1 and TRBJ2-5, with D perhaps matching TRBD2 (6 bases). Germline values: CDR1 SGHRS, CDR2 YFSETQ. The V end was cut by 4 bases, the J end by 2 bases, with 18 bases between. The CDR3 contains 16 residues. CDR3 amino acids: CASSAGTAHSQETQYF. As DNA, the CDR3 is TGCGCCAGCAGCGCCGGGACTGCCCATTCTCAAGAGACCCAGTACTTC.

CDR3 amino acids: CSARAIGGAGTEAFF. As DNA, the CDR3 is TGCAGTGCTAGAGCGATTGGGGGCGCTGGCACTGAAGCTTTCTTT. This rearrangement joins TRBV20-1 to TRBJ1-1; the D gene is possibly TRBD1 (6 bases). Germline CDR1 DFQATT, CDR2 SNEGSKA (reference sequence). CDR3 length equals 15 residues. V was pared by 1 base and J by 4 bases, with 16 bases between.

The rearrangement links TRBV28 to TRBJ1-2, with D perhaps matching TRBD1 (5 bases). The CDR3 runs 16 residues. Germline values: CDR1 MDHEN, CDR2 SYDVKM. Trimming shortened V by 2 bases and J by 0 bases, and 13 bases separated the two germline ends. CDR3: CASSLTQGQANYGYTF. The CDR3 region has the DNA TGTGCCAGCAGTTTAACCCAGGGCCAAGCTAACTATGGCTACACCTTC.

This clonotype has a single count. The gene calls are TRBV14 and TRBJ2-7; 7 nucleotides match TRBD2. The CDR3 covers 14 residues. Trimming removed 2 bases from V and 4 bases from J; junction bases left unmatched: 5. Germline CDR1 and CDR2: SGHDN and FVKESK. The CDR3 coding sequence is TGTGCCAGCAGCCAAATCCCCGGGGGGTACGAGCAGTACTTC. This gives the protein CASSQIPGGYEQYF.

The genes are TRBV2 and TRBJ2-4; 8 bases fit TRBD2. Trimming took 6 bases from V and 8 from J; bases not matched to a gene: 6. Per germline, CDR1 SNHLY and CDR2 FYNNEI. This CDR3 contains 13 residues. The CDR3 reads CASRPSGGDIQYF. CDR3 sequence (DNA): TGTGCCAGCAGACCCTCCGGGGGGGACATTCAGTACTTC.

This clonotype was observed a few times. CDR3 residues: CASSLRWGVNEQFF. The CDR3 DNA follows: TGTGCCAGCAGCTTACGGTGGGGGGTCAATGAGCAGTTCTTC. The V gene is TRBV7-9, the J gene TRBJ2-1; the D gene is possibly TRBD2 (6 bases). The germline CDR1 and CDR2 sequences are SEHNR and FQNEAQ (reference sequence). V was trimmed by 2 bases and J by 6 bases, leaving 11 bases between them. The CDR3 has 14 residues.

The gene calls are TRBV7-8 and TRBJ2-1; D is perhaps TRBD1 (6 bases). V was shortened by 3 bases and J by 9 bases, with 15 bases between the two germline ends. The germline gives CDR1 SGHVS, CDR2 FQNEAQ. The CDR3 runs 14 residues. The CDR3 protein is CASSFGTGLSEQFF. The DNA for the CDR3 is TGTGCCAGCAGCTTCGGTACAGGGCTGTCTGAGCAGTTCTTC. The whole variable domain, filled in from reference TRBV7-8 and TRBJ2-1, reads GAGVSQSPRYKVAKRGQDVALRCDPISGHVSLFWYQQALGQGPEFLTYFQNEAQLDKSGLPSDRFFAERPEGSVSTLKIQRTQQEDSAVYLCASSFGTGLSEQFFGPGTRLTVL.

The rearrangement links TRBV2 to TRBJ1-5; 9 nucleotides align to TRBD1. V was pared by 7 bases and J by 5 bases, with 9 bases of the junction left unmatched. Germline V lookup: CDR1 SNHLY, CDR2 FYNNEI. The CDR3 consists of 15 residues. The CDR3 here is CASTTTGGWDQPQHF. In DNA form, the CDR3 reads TGTGCCAGCACCACTACAGGGGGCTGGGATCAGCCCCAGCATTTT.

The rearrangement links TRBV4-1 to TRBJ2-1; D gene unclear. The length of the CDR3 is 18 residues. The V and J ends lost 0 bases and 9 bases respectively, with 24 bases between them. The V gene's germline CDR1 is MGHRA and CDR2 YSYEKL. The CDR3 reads CASSQESLNSGSFGEQFF. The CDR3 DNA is TGCGCCAGCAGCCAAGAGTCTCTCAATAGTGGTAGTTTTGGTGAGCAGTTCTTC.

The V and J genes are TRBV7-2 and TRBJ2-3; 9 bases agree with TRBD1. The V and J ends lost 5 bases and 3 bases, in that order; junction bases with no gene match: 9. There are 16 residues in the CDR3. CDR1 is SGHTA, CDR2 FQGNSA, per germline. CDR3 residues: CASSREYRGHTDTQYF. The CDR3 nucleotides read TGTGCCAGCAGCAGAGAATACAGGGGGCATACAGATACGCAGTATTTT.

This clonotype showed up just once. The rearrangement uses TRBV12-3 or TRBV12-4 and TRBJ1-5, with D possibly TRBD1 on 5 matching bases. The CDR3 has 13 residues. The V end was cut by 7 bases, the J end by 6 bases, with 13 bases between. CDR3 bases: TGTGCCAGCAACGCAGGGATGACTCAGCCCCAGCATTTT. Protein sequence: CASNAGMTQPQHF.

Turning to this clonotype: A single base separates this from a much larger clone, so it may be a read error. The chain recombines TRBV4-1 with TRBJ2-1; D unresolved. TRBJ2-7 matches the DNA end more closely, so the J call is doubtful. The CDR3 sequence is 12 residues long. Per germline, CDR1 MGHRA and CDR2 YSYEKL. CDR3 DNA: TGCGCCAGCAGCTTGAACTACAATGAGCAGTACTTC. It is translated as CASSLNYNEQYF.

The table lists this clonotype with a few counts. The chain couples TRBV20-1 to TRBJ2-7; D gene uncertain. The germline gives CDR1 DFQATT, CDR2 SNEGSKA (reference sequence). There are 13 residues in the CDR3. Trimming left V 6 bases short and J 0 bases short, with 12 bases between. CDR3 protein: CSAWVSSSYEQYF. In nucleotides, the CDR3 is TGCAGTGCCTGGGTTTCAAGCTCCTACGAGCAGTACTTC.

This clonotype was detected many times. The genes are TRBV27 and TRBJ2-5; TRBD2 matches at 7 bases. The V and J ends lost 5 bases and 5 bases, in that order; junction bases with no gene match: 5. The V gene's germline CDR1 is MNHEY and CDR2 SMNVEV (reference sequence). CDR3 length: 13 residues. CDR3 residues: CASSRLARETQYF. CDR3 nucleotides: TGTGCCAGCAGTCGACTAGCCCGGGAGACCCAGTACTTC.

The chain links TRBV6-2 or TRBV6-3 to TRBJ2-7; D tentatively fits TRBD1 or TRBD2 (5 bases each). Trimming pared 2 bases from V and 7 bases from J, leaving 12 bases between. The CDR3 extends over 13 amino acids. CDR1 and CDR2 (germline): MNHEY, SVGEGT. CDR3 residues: CASSYGGSWEQYF. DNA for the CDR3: TGTGCCAGCAGTTACGGGGGTTCGTGGGAGCAGTACTTC.

CDR3 in amino acids: CAISGSSNEQYF. DNA for the CDR3: TGTGCCATCAGTGGTAGTTCCAACGAGCAGTACTTC. J is TRBJ2-4 and V is TRBV10-3, with unresolved D. The end of the DNA aligns better with TRBJ2-7, so the J call may be wrong. Germline lookup yields CDR1 ENHRY and CDR2 SYGVKD. This CDR3 comprises 12 residues.

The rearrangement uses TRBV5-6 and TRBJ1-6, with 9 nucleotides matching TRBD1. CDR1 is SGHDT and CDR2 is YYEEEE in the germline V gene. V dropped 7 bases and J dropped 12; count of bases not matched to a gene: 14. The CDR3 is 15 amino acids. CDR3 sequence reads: CASGKGQGIGKPLHF. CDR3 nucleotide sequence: TGTGCCAGCGGCAAGGGACAGGGAATCGGGAAACCCCTCCACTTT.

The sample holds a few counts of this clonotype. The CDR3 nucleotides are TGCAGTGCTAGGACAGCTGTCTCCTACGAGCAGTACTTC. Translated: CSARTAVSYEQYF. V usage is TRBV20-1 and J usage is TRBJ2-5; tentatively, D is TRBD1 (5 bases). The better agreement between TRBJ2-7 and the DNA end casts doubt on the J call. From germline, CDR1 is DFQATT and CDR2 SNEGSKA (reference sequence). This CDR3 comprises 13 residues.

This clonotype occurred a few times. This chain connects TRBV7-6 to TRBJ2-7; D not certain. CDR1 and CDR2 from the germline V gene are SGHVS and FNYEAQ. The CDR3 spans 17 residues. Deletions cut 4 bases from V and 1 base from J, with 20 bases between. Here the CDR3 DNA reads TGTGCCAGCAGCTCGCCGGTTGAGGCAGGAGATTCCTACGAGCAGTACTTC. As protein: CASSSPVEAGDSYEQYF.

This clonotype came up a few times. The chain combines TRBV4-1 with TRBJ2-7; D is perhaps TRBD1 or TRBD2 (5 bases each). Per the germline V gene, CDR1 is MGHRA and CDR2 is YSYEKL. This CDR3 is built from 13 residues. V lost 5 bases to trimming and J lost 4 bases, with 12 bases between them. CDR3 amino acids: CASSGGWMYEQYF. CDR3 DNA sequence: TGCGCCAGCAGCGGGGGTTGGATGTACGAGCAGTACTTC.

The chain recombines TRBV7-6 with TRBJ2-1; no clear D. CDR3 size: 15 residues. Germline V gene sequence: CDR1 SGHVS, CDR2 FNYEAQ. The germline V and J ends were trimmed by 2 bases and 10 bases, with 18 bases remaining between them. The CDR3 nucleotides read TGTGCCAGCAGCTTAAGTCAGATTAGCTCCAAGGAGCAGTTCTTC. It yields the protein CASSLSQISSKEQFF.